This T cell receptor beta chain was obtained from a study of shared clonotypes between healthy human individuals. A remark on this clone: The same CDR3 is also encoded by other DNA sequences in this sample.

Libraries were prepared by immunoSEQ multiplex PCR; TCRdb keeps only in-frame clonotypes and omits some of them. This table has a few million clones, under 97% appearing once. Germline CDR1 is MGHDK and CDR2 is SYGVNS. This CDR3 has 13 amino acids. Trimming removed 1 base at V and 6 bases at J, with 4 bases between. The V gene is TRBV25-1, the J gene TRBJ1-6; D is unclear. The clonotype comes from a man younger than 35 in good health. The sequencing input was naive CD4+ T cells sorted from blood. Subset meaning: CD45RA+ positively selected. CDR3 protein: CASSELSNSPLHF. In DNA form, the CDR3 reads TGTGCCAGCAGTGAATTGAGTAATTCACCCCTCCACTTT. Drawing the rest from reference TRBV25-1 and TRBJ1-6, the complete variable domain is EADIYQTPRYLVIGTGKKITLECSQTMGHDKMYWYQQDPGMELHLIHYSYGVNSTEKGDLSSESTVSRIRTEHFPLTLESARPSHTSQYLCASSELSNSPLHFGNGTRLTVT.